This entry lists 13 T cell receptor beta chains sequenced from one sample in a study of T cell repertoires in cytomegalovirus infection. A single record per CDR3 protein comes from TCRdb applying MiXCR to the reads. This sample has fewer than 900,000 distinct CDR3 sequences, with roughly 28% found just once. Antigens for these TCRs are unknown. The material sequenced was cultured CD8+ T cells from PBMCs, taken from culture after CMV antigen stimulation. The receptors come from a human donor in good health (CMV status not recorded). Some clones in this sample may be carry-over from other donors' samples.

The rearrangement joins TRBV4-1 to TRBJ2-7, with TRBD2 matching over 9 bases. V lost 3 bases and J lost 2; bases outside the gene matches: 5. Germline V gene lookup returns CDR1 MGHRA and CDR2 YSYEKL. This CDR3 contains 15 residues. DNA for the CDR3: TGCGCCAGCAGCCACCGAGCGGGGGGAACCTACGAGCAGTACGTC. It yields the protein CASSHRAGGTYEQYV.

This clonotype was detected a few times. The chain couples TRBV6-1 to TRBJ2-7, with TRBD1 as a possible D gene (6 bases). This CDR3 region has 15 residues. V gave up 6 bases and J gave up 0 bases, with 15 bases separating them. From germline, CDR1 is MNHNS and CDR2 SASEGT. Here the CDR3 DNA reads TGTGCCAGCAGCCATACAGGGTTTTCCTCCTACGAGCAGTACTTC. Its translation: CASSHTGFSSYEQYF.

In its sample, this clonotype was seen a few times. This chain links TRBV19 with TRBJ2-2, with D hard to call. Germline-derived CDR1 and CDR2 are LNHDA and SQIVND (reference sequence). V was clipped by 1 base and J by 10 bases, with 10 bases between them. The CDR3 extends over 13 amino acids. Written as DNA, the CDR3 is TGTGCCAGTAGTATAGCCCCGTTCTCGGAGCTGTTTTTT. Translation gives CASSIAPFSELFF.

The chain has TRBV24-1 and TRBJ2-3, with a weak D call TRBD2 (6 bases). In germline, CDR1 is KGHDR, CDR2 SFDVKD. This CDR3 is built from 13 residues. V lost 7 bases to trimming and J lost 2 bases, with 9 bases between them. CDR3 in amino acids: CATRDYSTDTQYF. CDR3 sequence (DNA): TGTGCCACCAGGGACTATTCCACAGATACGCAGTATTTT.

In this sample, this clonotype turned up a few times. This sequence joins TRBV7-9 and TRBJ2-5, with a tentative D call TRBD2 (5 bases). Deletions cut 6 bases from V and 0 bases from J, with 8 bases between. Germline values: CDR1 SEHNR, CDR2 FQNEAQ (reference sequence). There are 13 residues in the CDR3. CDR3 in amino acids: CASRSRDQETQYF. The CDR3 nucleotides are TGTGCCAGCAGATCGCGGGACCAAGAGACCCAGTACTTC.

This clonotype was seen a few times. CDR3 DNA: TGTGCCAGCAGCCCAGGGACTAGCGCTGAGCAGTTCTTC. Protein: CASSPGTSAEQFF. The chain recombines TRBV7-6 with TRBJ2-1; 10 bases are a match to TRBD2. Germline CDR1 reads SGHVS; CDR2 reads FNYEAQ. The CDR3 contains 13 residues. The trim removed 5 bases at V and 9 bases at J, leaving 4 bases unmatched.

The chain joins TRBV6-6 to TRBJ2-7; D is unresolved. The CDR3 totals 11 residues. The germline gives CDR1 MNHNY, CDR2 SVGAGI (reference sequence). V was cut by 4 bases and J by 5 bases, with 6 bases left in between. CDR3 loop: CASSWADEQYF. The DNA of the CDR3 is TGTGCCAGCAGTTGGGCGGACGAGCAGTACTTC.

This clonotype was found a few times. The rearrangement links TRBV6-6 to TRBJ2-4; 7 bases are shared with TRBD2. V dropped 6 bases and J dropped 0; count of bases not matched to a gene: 14. There are 18 residues in the CDR3. CDR1 is MNHNY and CDR2 is SVGAGI in the germline V gene (reference sequence). This CDR3 reads CASSPLSWGGIAKNIQYF. CDR3 DNA sequence: TGTGCCAGCAGCCCTCTTTCTTGGGGGGGGATAGCCAAAAACATTCAGTACTTC.

A few counts support this clonotype. The chain uses TRBV18 and TRBJ1-2, with TRBD1 as a possible D gene (6 bases). The V end lost 0 bases, the J end lost 0 bases, and 17 bases lay between the germline ends. CDR3 length: 18 amino acids. Germline values: CDR1 KGHSH, CDR2 LQKENI. Here the CDR3 reads CASSPPWGGELANYGYTF. CDR3 sequence (DNA): TGTGCCAGCTCACCACCTTGGGGGGGCGAGCTTGCTAACTATGGCTACACCTTC.

V and J are TRBV12-3 or TRBV12-4 and TRBJ1-1; maybe TRBD1 (5 bases). This CDR3 has 13 amino acids. V was trimmed by 3 bases and J by 6 bases, leaving 11 bases between them. This chain's CDR3 is CASSLTGLAEAFF. In DNA form, the CDR3 reads TGTGCCAGCAGTTTGACGGGGCTCGCTGAAGCTTTCTTT.

In this sample, this clonotype turned up a few times. The V gene is TRBV7-9, the J gene TRBJ2-3; the match to TRBD2 covers 8 bases. The length of the CDR3 is 15 residues. Losses at the gene ends were 5 bases for V and 3 bases for J; bases not matched to a gene: 7. CDR1 is SEHNR, CDR2 FQNEAQ, per germline (reference sequence). The CDR3 DNA reads as TGTGCCAGCAGCGCGATGGCGGGGGGAACAGATACGCAGTATTTT. Translation: CASSAMAGGTDTQYF.

The chain combines TRBV6-1 with TRBJ2-4, with unresolved D. The V gene lost 2 bases and the J gene lost 5 bases, with 13 bases spanning the gap. This CDR3 is 15 amino acids long. CDR1 is MNHNS and CDR2 is SASEGT in the germline V gene. Here the CDR3 DNA reads TGTGCCAGCAGTGAAAAGGCAGGCTGGCAAAACATTCAGTACTTC. Residues: CASSEKAGWQNIQYF.

The gene calls are TRBV5-4 and TRBJ2-1; 7 positions agree with TRBD1. The germline CDR1 and CDR2 sequences are SGHNT and YYREEE (reference sequence). The V and J ends lost 4 bases and 4 bases, in that order; junction bases with no gene match: 8. CDR3 size: 15 residues. Written as DNA, the CDR3 is TGTGCCAGCAGCGGATCCGGGACAGTGTACAATGAGCAGTTCTTC. Encoded protein: CASSGSGTVYNEQFF.